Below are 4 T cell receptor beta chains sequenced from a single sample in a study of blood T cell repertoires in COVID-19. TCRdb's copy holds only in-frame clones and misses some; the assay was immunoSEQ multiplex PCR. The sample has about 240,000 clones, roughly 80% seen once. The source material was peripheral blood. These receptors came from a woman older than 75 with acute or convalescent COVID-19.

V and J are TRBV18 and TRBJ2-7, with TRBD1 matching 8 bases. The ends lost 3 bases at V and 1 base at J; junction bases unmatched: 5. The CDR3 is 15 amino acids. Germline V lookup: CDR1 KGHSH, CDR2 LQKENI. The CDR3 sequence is CASSPGTGKSYEQYF. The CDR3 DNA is TGTGCCAGCTCACCTGGGACAGGAAAGTCCTACGAGCAGTACTTC.

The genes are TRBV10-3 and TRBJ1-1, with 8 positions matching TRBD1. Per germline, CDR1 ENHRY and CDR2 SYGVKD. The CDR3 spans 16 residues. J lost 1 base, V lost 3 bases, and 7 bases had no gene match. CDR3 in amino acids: CAISDPARGQNTEAFF. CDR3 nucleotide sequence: TGTGCCATCAGTGACCCGGCCAGGGGGCAGAACACTGAAGCTTTCTTT.

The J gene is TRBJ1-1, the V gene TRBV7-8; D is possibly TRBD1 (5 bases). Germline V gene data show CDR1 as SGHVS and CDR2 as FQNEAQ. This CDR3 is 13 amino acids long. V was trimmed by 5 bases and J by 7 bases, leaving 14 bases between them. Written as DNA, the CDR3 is TGTGCCAGCAGCCGGGACTACACCCTTGAAGCTTTCTTT. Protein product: CASSRDYTLEAFF.

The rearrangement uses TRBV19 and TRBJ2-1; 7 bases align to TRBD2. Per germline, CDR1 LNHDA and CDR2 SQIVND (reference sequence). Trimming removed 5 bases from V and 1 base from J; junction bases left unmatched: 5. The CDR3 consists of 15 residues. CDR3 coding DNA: TGTGCCAGTAGTTCCCCGGGGGGATCCTACAATGAGCAGTTCTTC. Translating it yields CASSSPGGSYNEQFF.